This TCR beta chain was obtained from a study of cytomegalovirus exposure and HLA in healthy donors (TCRdb year 2017). For the wider study: According to an earlier analysis of several hundred of the donors, about 179 million T cells yielded 100 million or so unique TCR beta sequences and 276 Gb of sequence data. Donor age, sex, ethnicity and CMV serostatus were compiled together with the repertoire data. In addition to the first cohort of around 670 subjects, a separate validation cohort of approximately 110 different subjects was used. High-throughput TCR immunosequencing, statistical association of individual TCRs with disease status, and machine learning were combined to predict cytomegalovirus infection status. Among the roughly 410 genotyped donors, 81% belonged to the genetic ancestry cluster associated with self-reported Caucasian donors. A later analysis re-analyzed previously published TCR beta repertoires from 666 donors and added high-resolution HLA genotyping to study TCR occurrence patterns. The T cell repertoires of around 670 subjects were profiled by immunosequencing and related to cytomegalovirus serostatus. Rather than drawing on any new phenotypic data, the later analysis identified candidate immune exposures from TCR beta sequences and the way those sequences occurred across donors. Roughly 320 gigabases of sequencing data and around 85 million unique TCR sequences made up an early release that covered around 640 HLA-typed donors. A later genetic analysis used genome-wide SNP genotypes for 398 of the 666 donors, treating that subset as a discovery cohort. An earlier analysis of some 600 of the donors applied high-throughput TCR beta sequencing to assess whether each TCR beta V gene segment acted as functional or pseudogenic. HLA typing covered class I and class II loci at four-digit resolution. All discovery cohort repertoires had been generated using a single sequencing platform. Because of strong linkage in the cohort, four or five DR-DQ haplotypes were treated as single units for association and clustering. The number of typed donors differed by locus: 629-630 for A, B, C, DRB1 and DQB1; 522 for DQA1; 606 for DPA1; and roughly 470 for DPB1. The study was designed to test whether signatures of past pathogen exposure could be identified by cataloging public T cell receptors. Among 398 genotyped donors of the cohort, an average of about 240,000 unique TCR beta nucleotide sequences was sequenced per donor, of which about 19% were non-productive.

The library was generated by the immunoSEQ multiplex PCR assay. For the multiplex PCR, a mixture combining 60 forward primers for TCR Vbeta segments and 13 reverse primers for TCR Jbeta segments was used. The CDR3 region of rearranged TCR beta genes was amplified from genomic DNA with a multiplex PCR assay. Amplified TCR beta libraries were sequenced as 87-base-pair reads on the Illumina HiSeq System. The original methods were these. A later analysis tallied around 82 million unique TCR beta chains across the roughly 610 repertoires, and some 10 million of those chains were shared by two or more donors. Raw reads were error-corrected and collapsed into unique sequences with a nearest-neighbor algorithm that merged closely related sequences to remove PCR and sequencing errors. V, D and J gene segments were assigned by aligning CDR3 sequences to IMGT reference sequences. Each retained sequence needed at least a six-nucleotide match to both a V gene segment and a J gene segment. Rearrangements were classified as productive when the CDR3 lacked stop codons and remained in frame with V and J, and all other rearrangements were classified as non-productive. Following IMGT convention, CDR3 was defined as the stretch from the second conserved V-encoded cysteine to the conserved J-encoded phenylalanine. The earlier analysis of approximately 500 of the donors excluded sequences that lacked an unambiguous match to a single V gene segment. In an earlier analysis of approximately 590 of the donors, a V segment was called functional when productive rearrangements were above 56.7%, and segregating when the standard deviation between donors exceeded 5%. To diagnose cytomegalovirus status from the catalog of TCR beta chain sequences, a statistical classification framework was built. A later analysis assigned V and J genes by comparing TCR nucleotide sequences with IMGT/GENE-DB human TR gene sequences. The TCRdist pipeline was used in a later analysis to assign CDR3 sequences and most-parsimonious VDJ recombination scenarios. In a later analysis, each TCR beta chain was defined by its CDR3 amino acid sequence together with its V-gene family, and reads without a unique V-gene family were excluded. As a way to deal with suspected cross-contamination and a sequencing artifact, a later analysis dropped approximately 590 nucleotide sequences that were highly shared and had low generation probability. In a later analysis, a clonal expansion index was calculated for each public chain from normalized within-repertoire ranks of inferred template counts. Generation probabilities in a later analysis came from a VDJ recombination model fitted to out-of-frame rearrangements, and those results were checked against IGoR. In a later analysis, hypergeometric tests were used to score TCR-TCR, TCR-HLA and TCR-CMV co-occurrence, with a repertoire-size bias correction applied to TCR pairs. A later analysis estimated false discovery rates by permuting HLA or CMV assignments 20 times. In a later analysis, co-occurring TCRs were grouped using DBSCAN, and TCRdist sequence similarity was added for clustering within HLA-allele-positive subsets. Co-occurrence clustering excluded repertoires with fewer than 30,000 or more than 120,000 public chains, plus five with anomalous nucleotide sharing. TCRdb took this table from immuneACCESS and kept in-frame rearrangements with V and J called. Such tables lack part of the clones; where checked against another copy, unresolved V genes explain under half of the gap, and the rest is unexplained. The V and J calls and clone size come from that table; D and trimming were worked out from the DNA. The table for this sample lists about 120,000 clones; approximately 72% of them were counted only once. 8.2% of the sample comes from the top ten.

This clone was found a few times. Its antigen is not yet known. One base away there is no much larger clone; base qualities are not given. From the cysteine up to the phenylalanine, the CDR3 has a length of 15 residues. The only DNA kept is the CDR3, 45 bases in frame from the first base. Taken from the germline V gene (reference sequence), the CDR1 and CDR2 loops are SEHNR and FQNEAQ. V and J are trimmed by 10 bases and 4 bases, and the gene matches miss 9 bases of the junction. In total, over 600 healthy bone marrow donors made up the cohort. Cohort members were all nominally healthy when sampled, although unrecorded immune exposures were likely present. The donor tested CMV seropositive, placing the donor among the 289 seropositive members of the cohort. Each donor provided a peripheral blood sample, and peripheral blood mononuclear cells were used for TCR beta sequencing. Genomic DNA extraction from the blood cell samples was performed with the Qiagen DNeasy Blood Extraction Kit.

Study-level results and caveats: The classifier was reported to diagnose cytomegalovirus status with high specificity and sensitivity in both the original cohort and the validation cohort. A later analysis reported that several top co-occurrence clusters appeared linked to parvovirus B19, influenza, CMV and Epstein-Barr virus. Linkage disequilibrium might explain the correlated functional status among segregating V segments, but an unknown experimental factor could not be ruled out. In a later analysis, TCR association rates were found to vary across HLA loci, with the most associated TCRs seen for DRB1 alleles and the fewest for HLA-C alleles. Immune exposure information for the cohort was limited to CMV serostatus. Three of the identified cytomegalovirus-associated TCR beta chains were confirmed in vitro to be specific for cytomegalovirus antigens. This cohort had only TCR beta chains sequenced, and the lack of alpha or paired-chain data limited which features could be detected. In a later analysis, HLA-associated TCR beta chains were found to be more clonally expanded and to have lower generation probabilities than equally common non-associated chains. The authors suggested that the approach could potentially be extended to other disease states and immunological phenotypes. Because some donors lacked HLA typing at each locus, the association tests relied only on the typed subset. An earlier analysis of 587 of the donors showed that most TCR beta V segments appeared in productive rearrangements either about 87% or about 30% of the time, which broadly matched IMGT annotations. Assigning TCR associations to individual alleles was difficult when HLA alleles, especially DR and DQ, strongly co-occurred. While some public TCRs were present in many individuals, most TCR sequences turned up only very rarely across donors. A total of 150 to 200 TCR beta chains were listed by the study as associated with cytomegalovirus. Some IMGT-functional V segments, including TRBV6-2 and TRBV6-3, could not be told apart with the 87-base-pair reads, so those segments were excluded. Roughly uniform sequencing depth across donors was assumed in presence/absence analyses, although this assumption may not hold. A later analysis associated 15,000 or so TCR beta sequences with specific HLA alleles at a false discovery rate of 0.05. A later analysis found that most CMV-associated TCR beta chains appeared HLA-restricted, with HLA associations seemingly driven largely by CMV exposure. An association between a missense DCLRE1C variant and V-gene and J-gene trimming of TCR beta chains was found in a later genetic analysis and replicated in an independent cohort. A further reported finding was that TCR beta sequences accurately predicted the HLA-A and HLA-B alleles for most subjects in the first cohort. In a later genetic analysis, fewer N-insertions in productive TCRs were reported among donors in an Asian-associated ancestry cluster than the approximately 670-donor mean. A cluster of highly shared sequence variants was judged likely to be a technical artifact of the sequencing pipeline. The earlier analysis of approximately 540 of the donors excluded 15 to 20 rarely observed V segments, including chromosome 9 orphons, because counts were too low.

What was sequenced was PBMCs. Rearrangement joined TRBV7-9 to TRBJ2-3; TRBD1 aligns with 12 central bases. This clonotype was obtained from a woman aged 40-49 years in good health and CMV-seropositive. The bases read TGTGCCACGGATTCCGGGACAGGGGGCGCAGATACGCAGTATTTT. The translation is CATDSGTGGADTQYF.